This T cell receptor beta chain comes out of a study of identifying expanded T cells in peripheral blood (dated by TCRdb to about 2019). Concerning the study at large: Technical replicates were generated by sequencing separate aliquots of the same genomic DNA pool, with four replicates compared pairwise.

TCRbeta CDR3 regions were profiled with the immunoSEQ Assay using bias-controlled multiplex PCR amplification of genomic DNA. As for the original processing: To quantify the absolute abundance of each unique TCRbeta CDR3 region, the sequences were collapsed and filtered. Differential abundance was tested with a binomial (Fisher-equivalent) model and with a beta-binomial model adding time-dependent variance fitted from healthy donors. Clones with fewer than 5 combined templates were removed, and differential abundance was called for clones with a Benjamini-Hochberg FDR below 0.01. Beta-binomial variance was modeled as a function of total template count across the two samples using the form v = (b*log(k)+a)^2. TCRdb provides this immuneACCESS table in a form limited to in-frame rearrangements. Some clones are lacking; in checked studies, under half of them reflect an unresolved V gene, and why the rest are absent is not known. The V and J calls and clone size are taken from that table; D and trimming were inferred from the DNA. For this sample there are approximately 120,000 clones; 88% appear just once. Of the sample, just under 8.5% is held by the ten largest clones.

A remark on this clone: Its antigen is still unknown. No much larger clone is present one base from it, and per-base qualities are unavailable.

The germline V gene provides CDR1 SGDLS and CDR2 YYNGEE. CDR3 length: 15 amino acids, cysteine to phenylalanine. The read is trimmed to its CDR3 DNA, 45 bases read in frame from base 1. V drops 0 bases and J drops 4 bases, leaving 11 bases in between. During the collection period, no infections or other immune events were recorded for the healthy donors. Healthy-donor blood repertoires served as a training cohort to calibrate time-dependent variance in a beta-binomial model of T-cell clone differential abundance. There were ten or so healthy donors in the training cohort, of whom 3 were female and 7 were male. The donors were between roughly 29 and 70 years old, with an average age of roughly 40 years. Whole blood from each healthy donor was obtained from a commercial supplier and was collected at three time points two to three weeks apart. For immunosequencing, genomic DNA was extracted from unsorted whole blood.

Beyond this particular receptor, the publication reports: It was expected by the authors that biological variance in healthy repertoires might increase further over much longer intervals, such as months to years. Across all healthy-donor time intervals, the beta-binomial model significantly lowered both the number of clones called differentially abundant and the false-positive rate. Across all healthy donors, variance in clone template counts between roughly 2-week samples was found to increase significantly with total template count. The binomial model flagged approximately 1.2 differentially abundant clones between technical replicates, compared with about 17 over about 2 weeks and 19 over roughly 4 weeks.

The sequence joins TRBV9 to TRBJ2-1, with TRBD2 perhaps the D gene, on 5 matching bases. Source material: blood. This receptor was obtained from a person aged 18 to 75 in good health. The CDR3 reads CASSVDRSVYNEQFF. Read as DNA, the sequence is TGTGCCAGCAGCGTAGATCGTAGCGTGTACAATGAGCAGTTCTTC.